Each of the 28 T cell receptor beta chains below was sequenced from the same sample in a study of blood T cell repertoires in COVID-19 (dated by TCRdb to the early 2020s). Preparation of the library involved the immunoSEQ multiplex PCR assay. Held by TCRdb, this immuneACCESS table contains in-frame sequences only and omits some clones. Under half of the omission traces to an unresolved V gene where checked; the cause of the rest is unknown. The sample profile shows around 20,000 clones; 82% of them were found once. Of the sample, more than 5.5% is held by the ten largest clones. Material for sequencing was peripheral blood. These receptors were obtained from a human donor in a cohort sampled during active COVID-19.

The chain links TRBV20-1 to TRBJ1-1; TRBD1 is a possible D gene (5 bases). The CDR3 is made up of 11 amino acids. Between the trimmed V and J ends, which lost 3 bases and 10 bases, there was a span of 12 bases. The germline V gene encodes CDR1 DFQATT and CDR2 SNEGSKA (reference sequence). DNA for the CDR3: TGCAGTGCTAGTCCGGCAGGGCTAGCTTTCTTT. Translated, it gives CSASPAGLAFF.

The chain recombines TRBV18 with TRBJ1-4; the D is unclear. The germline V gene has CDR1 KGHSH and CDR2 LQKENI. This CDR3 spans 15 amino acids. V lost 8 bases and J lost 5, with 18 bases in between. CDR3 in DNA: TGTGCCAGCACCTTTGACCGAGGGTGGAATGAAAAACTGTTTTTT. This translates into CASTFDRGWNEKLFF.

The rearrangement joins TRBV10-3 to TRBJ2-7; a weak D match, TRBD2 (5 bases). Trimming cost V 5 bases and J 6 bases, with 14 bases left between them. CDR1 is ENHRY, CDR2 SYGVKD, per germline. The CDR3 is made up of 13 amino acids. DNA of the CDR3: TGTGCCATCAGTCCCCGGGATCGGGTCGAGCAGTACTTC. This encodes CAISPRDRVEQYF.

By frequency in the sample, this clone is medium-sized. The rearrangement uses TRBV6-5 and TRBJ2-6, with TRBD1 matching over 9 bases. The CDR3 sequence is 15 residues long. The germline CDR1 and CDR2 sequences are MNHEY and SVGAGI. Trimming took 6 bases from V and 4 from J; bases not matched to a gene: 4. In nucleotides, the CDR3 is TGTGCCAGCAGACAGGGGGCGCGCGGGGCCAACGTCCTGACTTTC. Its translation is CASRQGARGANVLTF.

This clone was detected a few times. The genes are TRBV11-2 and TRBJ1-3, with TRBD1 matching over 7 bases. The CDR3 has 19 residues. Germline trimming cut 5 bases from V and 1 base from J; bases unmatched to any gene: 17. Germline V gene data show CDR1 as SGHAT and CDR2 as FQNNGV. CDR3 loop: CASSLFGGGLGGSGNTIYF. CDR3 DNA: TGTGCCAGCAGCCTATTTGGAGGGGGCCTGGGTGGATCTGGAAACACCATATATTTT.

The CDR3 here is CASRKGDRVPDTQYF. CDR3 nucleotides: TGTGCCAGCAGAAAGGGGGATAGGGTGCCCGATACGCAGTATTTT. The J gene is TRBJ2-3, the V gene TRBV21-1; TRBD1 reflects the table's D call only, with no check against the DNA. TRBV21-1 is a pseudogene. The CDR3 sequence is 15 residues long.

The rearrangement links TRBV28 to TRBJ1-3; tentative D call: TRBD1 (6 bases). Germline V gives CDR1 MDHEN, CDR2 SYDVKM. The length of the CDR3 is 16 residues. The germline V and J ends were trimmed by 6 bases and 0 bases, with 15 bases remaining between them. The CDR3 sequence: CASSPGGQFSGNTIYF. The CDR3 DNA follows: TGTGCCAGCAGCCCAGGAGGACAGTTCTCTGGAAACACCATATATTTT.

The rearrangement links TRBV30 to TRBJ1-1; possibly TRBD1 for D (6 bases). V was clipped by 5 bases and J by 0 bases, with 13 bases between them. Germline CDR1 GTSNPN, CDR2 SVGIG (reference sequence). The CDR3 loop spans 14 amino acids. The CDR3: CAWGRTAMNTEAFF. In DNA form, the CDR3 reads TGTGCCTGGGGACGGACAGCGATGAACACTGAAGCTTTCTTT.

This rearrangement joins TRBV28 to TRBJ2-3; 11 bases agree with TRBD2. The V gene's germline CDR1 is MDHEN and CDR2 SYDVKM. Germline trimming cut 4 bases from V and 0 bases from J; bases unmatched to any gene: 0. There are 15 residues in the CDR3. In nucleotides, the CDR3 is TGTGCCAGCAGTTCTAGCGGGAGGAGCACAGATACGCAGTATTTT. As protein: CASSSSGRSTDTQYF.

V is TRBV11-2 and J is TRBJ1-1; maybe TRBD1 (5 bases). The CDR3 spans 15 residues. The germline V and J ends were trimmed by 1 base and 0 bases, with 9 bases remaining between them. Germline V gene lookup returns CDR1 SGHAT and CDR2 FQNNGV. In DNA form, the CDR3 reads TGTGCCAGCAGCTTAGGACAGCTCATGAACACTGAAGCTTTCTTT. As protein: CASSLGQLMNTEAFF.

The rearrangement links TRBV5-6 to TRBJ1-5, with D perhaps TRBD1 (5 bases). Trimming left V 2 bases short and J 2 bases short, with 14 bases between. The CDR3 runs to 16 residues. CDR1 and CDR2 from the germline V gene are SGHDT and YYEEEE. CDR3 in amino acids: CASSFGRGVGNQPQHF. The CDR3 nucleotides are TGTGCCAGCAGCTTCGGACGGGGGGTAGGCAATCAGCCCCAGCATTTT.

V gene TRBV6-1 combines with J gene TRBJ2-3; 10 nucleotides match TRBD1. This CDR3 contains 16 residues. V trimming: 3 bases; J trimming: 3 bases; junction bases outside the gene matches: 6. The germline V gene has CDR1 MNHNS and CDR2 SASEGT. CDR3 sequence reads: CASSERQGARTDTQYF. The CDR3 DNA reads as TGTGCCAGCAGTGAGAGACAGGGGGCCCGAACAGATACGCAGTATTTT.

The chain couples TRBV11-2 to TRBJ2-3; 12 bases map to TRBD2. From germline, CDR1 is SGHAT and CDR2 FQNNGV. With V trimmed by 4 bases and J by 4 bases, 3 bases remained unmatched. CDR3 length: 15 residues. In DNA form, the CDR3 reads TGTGCCAGCAGCTCTCTAGCGGGGGGGGCAGATACGCAGTATTTT. Protein: CASSSLAGGADTQYF. The entire variable domain, with the rest obtained from reference TRBV11-2 and TRBJ2-3, is as follows: EAGVAQSPRYKIIEKRQSVAFWCNPISGHATLYWYQQILGQGPKLLIQFQNNGVVDDSQLPKDRFSAERLKGVDSTLKIQPAKLEDSAVYLCASSSLAGGADTQYFGPGTRLTVL.

V gene TRBV6-4 combines with J gene TRBJ2-2; D may be TRBD2 (6 bases). The germline V gene has CDR1 MRHNA and CDR2 SNTAGT. This CDR3 comprises 14 residues. Trimming left V 6 bases short and J 3 bases short, with 11 bases between. The CDR3 spells CASSDGSDTGELFF. The CDR3 region has the DNA TGTGCCAGCAGCGACGGGAGCGACACCGGGGAGCTGTTTTTT.

This clone has only a few counts. The chain employs TRBV6-2 or TRBV6-3 and TRBJ2-1; tentative D call: TRBD2 (6 bases). V lost 6 bases and J lost 0, with 9 bases in between. Germline lookup yields CDR1 MNHEY and CDR2 SVGEGT. The CDR3 sequence is 14 residues long. For the CDR3, the DNA is TGTGCCAGCAGCGGGAGCCTCTCCTACAATGAGCAGTTCTTC. Amino acid sequence: CASSGSLSYNEQFF.

The genes are TRBV7-9 and TRBJ2-1; unclear D gene. The CDR3 has 13 amino acids. Trimming shortened V by 6 bases and J by 9 bases, and 15 bases separated the two germline ends. CDR1 and CDR2 (germline): SEHNR, FQNEAQ (reference sequence). In DNA, the CDR3 is TGTGCCAGCAGACAAGCTGAAAGGAGTGAGCAGTTCTTC. Translation gives CASRQAERSEQFF.

This clone was counted a few times. The rearrangement links TRBV6-4 to TRBJ2-5, with TRBD2 matching 9 bases. CDR1 and CDR2 (germline): MRHNA, SNTAGT. V trimming: 5 bases; J trimming: 5 bases; junction bases outside the gene matches: 9. This CDR3 contains 15 residues. The CDR3 loop is CASSRSGSGGETQYF. In DNA, the CDR3 is TGTGCCAGCAGTCGTAGCGGGAGTGGAGGGGAGACCCAGTACTTC.

The V call is TRBV5-1, the J call TRBJ1-2; the D gene is possibly TRBD1 (5 bases). V was shortened by 4 bases and J by 6 bases, with 22 bases between the two germline ends. The CDR3 sequence is 16 residues long. The germline V gene has CDR1 SGHRS and CDR2 YFSETQ. DNA of the CDR3: TGCGCCAGCAGCCCGTCTTATGGAGGGGCCGTTAATGGCTACACCTTC. This translates into CASSPSYGGAVNGYTF.

The chain's CDR3 is CASSQEGSHSYGYTF. For the CDR3, the DNA is TGCGCCAGCAGCCAAGAAGGGAGTCATAGCTATGGCTACACCTTC. J is TRBJ1-2 and V is TRBV4-1; D unresolved. CDR3 length: 15 residues. Trimming took off 0 bases at V and 4 bases at J, with 12 bases between the two ends. Germline loops: CDR1 MGHRA, CDR2 YSYEKL.

The J gene is TRBJ2-5, the V gene TRBV5-5; TRBD2 aligns across 11 bases. The V gene end was trimmed by 2 bases and the J gene end by 2 bases; junction bases not matched to a gene: 5. CDR1 and CDR2 from the germline V gene are SGHKS and YYEKEE (reference sequence). This CDR3 region has 16 residues. CDR3 in DNA: TGTGCCAGCAGCTTAGGGACTAGCGGTGAACAAGAGACCCAGTACTTC. Translated, it gives CASSLGTSGEQETQYF.

This sequence joins TRBV6-2 or TRBV6-3 and TRBJ2-3; D is possibly TRBD2 (6 bases). Per the germline V gene, CDR1 is MNHEY and CDR2 is SVGEGT. CDR3 length: 15 amino acids. With 5 bases removed from V and 0 bases from J, the gap between germline ends came to 12 bases. The CDR3 protein is CASSTLAISTDTQYF. Here the CDR3 DNA reads TGTGCCAGCAGTACACTAGCTATAAGCACAGATACGCAGTATTTT.

The chain couples TRBV7-2 to TRBJ2-3, with 8 bases aligning to TRBD2. The CDR3 consists of 16 residues. CDR1 is SGHTA, CDR2 FQGNSA, per germline. Losses at the gene ends were 3 bases for V and 1 base for J; bases not matched to a gene: 6. Here the CDR3 reads CASSFRSGSGTDTQYF. As DNA, the CDR3 is TGTGCCAGCAGCTTTCGGAGCGGGAGTGGCACAGATACGCAGTATTTT.

This clone was picked up a small number of times. The chain combines TRBV4-2 with TRBJ2-7; D gene uncertain. Germline V CDR1 and CDR2: LGHNA, YNFKEQ. The V end lost 1 base, the J end lost 5 bases, and 12 bases lay between the germline ends. The CDR3 length is 14 residues. The CDR3 nucleotides read TGTGCCAGCAGCCAAGGCCGAGAGGCCCACGAGCAGTACTTC. Protein: CASSQGREAHEQYF.

V usage is TRBV5-1 and J usage is TRBJ2-1; the match to TRBD2 covers 7 bases. The junction had 16 bases not matched to a gene; V was cut back by 0 bases and J by 4 bases. CDR1 and CDR2 (germline): SGHRS, YFSETQ. The CDR3 is 19 amino acids. This CDR3 reads CASSLVVGVSGGLYNEQFF. The DNA for the CDR3 is TGCGCCAGCAGCTTGGTGGTGGGTGTATCGGGAGGCCTATACAATGAGCAGTTCTTC.

The CDR3 reads CASSPVATHNEQFF. CDR3 in DNA: TGTGCCAGCAGTCCGGTAGCGACCCACAATGAGCAGTTCTTC. V and J are TRBV6-4 and TRBJ2-1, with D perhaps TRBD2 (5 bases). The CDR3 totals 14 residues. V was shortened by 5 bases and J by 5 bases, with 13 bases between the two germline ends. Germline V lookup: CDR1 MRHNA, CDR2 SNTAGT.

The genes are TRBV18 and TRBJ2-7, with TRBD1 identical over 7 bases. This CDR3 spans 19 amino acids. The germline V gene encodes CDR1 KGHSH and CDR2 LQKENI. J gave up 3 bases and V 3 bases, and 20 bases lay outside the gene matches. CDR3 in DNA: TGTGCCAGCTCACCGACGGACAGGCTTCTGGAGAGCGCTTACTACGAGCAGTACTTC. This encodes CASSPTDRLLESAYYEQYF.

The rearrangement joins TRBV19 to TRBJ2-7, with 9 bases lining up with TRBD1. The germline V gene encodes CDR1 LNHDA and CDR2 SQIVND (reference sequence). The CDR3 consists of 19 residues. With V trimmed by 1 base and J by 5 bases, 18 bases remained unmatched. For the CDR3, the DNA is TGTGCCAGTAGTATAGGAGGACAGGGGAGGTCTTGGTGGGTCCACGAGCAGTACTTC. Translated, it gives CASSIGGQGRSWWVHEQYF. Complete variable domain (other parts from reference TRBV19 and TRBJ2-7): DGGITQSPKYLFRKEGQNVTLSCEQNLNHDAMYWYRQDPGQGLRLIYYSQIVNDFQKGDIAEGYSVSREKKESFPLTVTSAQKNPTAFYLCASSIGGQGRSWWVHEQYFGPGTRLTVT.

V usage is TRBV3-1 (or the pseudogene TRBV3-2) and J usage is TRBJ1-3; 8 nucleotides line up with TRBD1. Germline V gene data show CDR1 as LGHDT and CDR2 as YNNKEL (reference sequence). Trimming removed 4 bases from V and 0 bases from J; junction bases left unmatched: 5. The CDR3 loop spans 16 amino acids. The CDR3 loop is CASSPRDRNSGNTIYF. The CDR3 DNA follows: TGTGCCAGCAGCCCCCGGGACAGGAACTCTGGAAACACCATATATTTT.